The 25 T cell receptor beta chains below come from one sample, sequenced in a study of blood T cell repertoires in COVID-19. The protocol was immunoSEQ multiplex PCR, while the TCRdb copy is restricted to in-frame clones and leaves out a portion. The sample includes under 300,000 clones, roughly 80% seen only once; the top ten take roughly 3.1%. The sample was PBMCs or T cells enriched from blood (not recorded which). These TCRs come from a man aged 45 to 65 who had recovered from COVID-19.

The chain carries TRBV6-2 or TRBV6-3 and TRBJ2-1; possible D gene TRBD1, 6 bases. The germline CDR1 and CDR2 sequences are MNHEY and SVGEGT. The CDR3 has 13 residues. The V end was cut by 0 bases, the J end by 8 bases, with 8 bases between. DNA of the CDR3: TGTGCCAGCAGTTACTCGGCAGGGGATGAGCAGTTCTTC. Its protein product is CASSYSAGDEQFF.

This sequence joins TRBV4-2 and TRBJ2-4, with 7 positions matching TRBD2. Trimming at V came to 0 bases and at J to 6 bases, leaving 8 bases not matched to a gene. The CDR3 length is 16 residues. Germline assignment: CDR1 LGHNA and CDR2 YNFKEQ. DNA for the CDR3: TGTGCCAGCAGCCAAGATGGCGCTAGCGGATTAAACATTCAGTACTTC. Translation: CASSQDGASGLNIQYF.

This chain links TRBV4-2 with TRBJ1-5; 10 bases agree with TRBD1. This CDR3 region has 16 residues. Germline V CDR1 and CDR2: LGHNA, YNFKEQ. The V and J ends lost 2 bases and 6 bases, in that order; junction bases with no gene match: 7. The CDR3 DNA is TGTGCCAGCAGCCAATCCTGGGGACAGGGGAGTCAGCCCCAGCATTTT. Translated, it gives CASSQSWGQGSQPQHF.

The chain is built from TRBV7-2 and TRBJ2-5; 13 bases fit TRBD2. Germline V gene data show CDR1 as SGHTA and CDR2 as FQGNSA. The CDR3 sequence is 19 residues long. The J segment lost 5 bases and the V segment lost 5 bases, leaving 17 bases of the junction unmatched. In DNA form, the CDR3 reads TGTGCCAGCAGCGCCGCGCGGGGACTAGCGGGGAGAGGGAGGGAGACCCAGTACTTC. Translating it yields CASSAARGLAGRGRETQYF.

The genes are TRBV3-1 (or the pseudogene TRBV3-2) and TRBJ2-7; D may be TRBD2 (6 bases). Germline lookup yields CDR1 LGHDT and CDR2 YNNKEL (reference sequence). This CDR3 has 14 residues. Trimming took off 6 bases at V and 5 bases at J, with 17 bases between the two ends. The chain's CDR3 is CASRGAGKFHEQYF. CDR3 DNA: TGTGCCAGCAGAGGGGCGGGGAAATTCCACGAGCAGTACTTC.

Concerning this clone: The identical CDR3 is also encoded by other nucleotide sequences in the sample. The gene calls are TRBV15 and TRBJ2-2; possible D gene TRBD2, 5 bases. CDR3 length: 12 amino acids. Trimming shortened V by 5 bases and J by 4 bases, and 5 bases separated the two germline ends. The V gene's germline CDR1 is LNHNV and CDR2 YYDKDF (reference sequence). CDR3 bases: TGTGCCACCAGCCGGGGCACCGGGGAGCTGTTTTTT. Translation gives CATSRGTGELFF.

J is TRBJ1-2 and V is TRBV30, with D hard to call. The CDR3 loop spans 15 amino acids. Germline V gene lookup returns CDR1 GTSNPN and CDR2 SVGIG (reference sequence). Trimming shortened V by 0 bases and J by 8 bases, and 19 bases separated the two germline ends. CDR3 nucleotide sequence: TGTGCCTGGAGTGTCGGCCAGACCCTCACGGGGGGCTACACCTTC. Protein: CAWSVGQTLTGGYTF.

The chain couples TRBV29-1 to TRBJ2-7, with 10 bases that match TRBD2. The V segment lost 6 bases and the J segment 4 bases; nucleotides outside the gene matches: 12. CDR3 length: 15 amino acids. Germline CDR1 is SQVTM and CDR2 is ANQGSEA. Here the CDR3 reads CSVSSGLATSYEQYF. CDR3 DNA sequence: TGCAGCGTATCCTCGGGACTAGCGACTTCTTACGAGCAGTACTTC.

The DNA of the CDR3 is TGTGCCAGCAGCCAAGCCAGGGGGGAGCTGTTTTTT. Its protein is CASSQARGELFF. The V gene is TRBV3-1 (or the pseudogene TRBV3-2), the J gene TRBJ2-2; no clear D. The CDR3 consists of 12 residues. Trimming removed 1 base from V and 8 bases from J, with 5 bases in between. Germline V gives CDR1 LGHDT, CDR2 YNNKEL (reference sequence).

In nucleotides, the CDR3 is TGTGCCAGCAGCTTAAGGGGGCCCGGAGAGACCCAGTACTTC. Residues: CASSLRGPGETQYF. The chain recombines TRBV7-3 with TRBJ2-5; possibly TRBD1 for D (6 bases). Germline V lookup: CDR1 SGHTA, CDR2 FQGTGA. The V gene lost 1 base and the J gene lost 4 bases, with 10 bases spanning the gap. The CDR3 runs to 14 residues.

The chain has TRBV5-1 and TRBJ1-6; TRBD1 matches at 8 bases. CDR3 length: 16 residues. Germline V gene lookup returns CDR1 SGHRS and CDR2 YFSETQ. V was pared by 4 bases and J by 5 bases, with 8 bases of the junction left unmatched. DNA for the CDR3: TGCGCCAGCAGCCCCCGACCGACAGGGGATAATTCACCCCTCCACTTT. This gives the protein CASSPRPTGDNSPLHF.

The chain joins TRBV3-1 (or the pseudogene TRBV3-2) to TRBJ2-1, with D possibly TRBD1 on 6 matching bases. V dropped 5 bases and J dropped 9 bases, with 11 bases sitting between them. The CDR3 is made up of 12 amino acids. The germline gives CDR1 LGHDT, CDR2 YNNKEL (reference sequence). CDR3 amino acids: CASSVTGTEQFF. In DNA form, the CDR3 reads TGTGCCAGCAGCGTAACAGGGACTGAGCAGTTCTTC.

The chain is built from TRBV5-1 and TRBJ2-7; D remains ambiguous. Trimming took 3 bases from V and 0 from J, leaving 7 bases between them. This CDR3 has 13 residues. CDR1 and CDR2 (germline): SGHRS, YFSETQ. CDR3 sequence reads: CASSYTPSYEQYF. Written as DNA, the CDR3 is TGCGCCAGCAGCTACACACCCTCCTACGAGCAGTACTTC.

This sequence joins TRBV7-2 and TRBJ2-2, with TRBD2 identical over 7 bases. Germline assignment: CDR1 SGHTA and CDR2 FQGNSA. This CDR3 comprises 14 residues. V dropped 5 bases and J dropped 11; count of bases not matched to a gene: 11. The CDR3 sequence is CASSPHPLADELFF. Here the CDR3 DNA reads TGTGCCAGCAGCCCCCACCCCCTAGCGGACGAGCTGTTTTTT.

This rearrangement joins TRBV29-1 to TRBJ2-5, with D maybe TRBD1 (5 bases). Germline CDR1 reads SQVTM; CDR2 reads ANQGSEA. This CDR3 is 12 amino acids long. V gave up 7 bases and J gave up 5 bases, with 14 bases separating them. The CDR3 coding sequence is TGCAGCGCAGCCCAGGGATCCGAGACCCAGTACTTC. This translates into CSAAQGSETQYF. The full variable domain, its missing parts supplied by reference TRBV29-1 and TRBJ2-5, is SAVISQKPSRDICQRGTSLTIQCQVDSQVTMMFWYRQQPGQSLTLIATANQGSEATYESGFVIDKFPISRPNLTFSTLTVSNMSPEDSSIYLCSAAQGSETQYFGPGTRLLVL.

This clone has only one observation. The V call is TRBV11-3, the J call TRBJ2-4; D is undetermined. V was clipped by 2 bases and J by 0 bases, with 8 bases between them. The germline V gene encodes CDR1 SGHNT and CDR2 YENEEA. This CDR3 has 15 amino acids. As DNA, the CDR3 is TGTGCCAGCAGCTTAACTGCTCTAGCCAAAAACATTCAGTACTTC. Residues: CASSLTALAKNIQYF.

About this clone: Relative to the germline gene, one junction end is altered; a read error may explain this. The CDR3 DNA reads as TGTGCTAGCAGCTTAGGGAGGGTGGGGTCCTACGAGCAGTACTTC. It codes for CASSLGRVGSYEQYF. The J gene is TRBJ2-7, the V gene TRBV7-7; 7 nucleotides match TRBD2. The CDR3 length is 15 residues. Germline CDR1 reads SSHAT; CDR2 reads FNYEAQ (reference sequence). The whole variable domain, filled in from reference TRBV7-7 and TRBJ2-7, reads GAGVSQSPRYKVTKRGQDVTLRCDPISSHATLYWYQQALGQGPEFLTYFNYEAQPDKSGLPSDRFSAERPEGSISTLTIQRTEQRDSAMYRCASSLGRVGSYEQYFGPGTRLTVT.

This chain's CDR3 is CASSPYNRVTEAFF. CDR3 bases: TGTGCCAGCAGCCCCTACAACAGGGTTACTGAAGCTTTCTTT. The genes are TRBV5-6 and TRBJ1-1, with D possibly TRBD1 on 6 matching bases. Trimming pared 4 bases from V and 5 bases from J, leaving 15 bases between. This CDR3 is 14 amino acids long. Germline CDR1 reads SGHDT; CDR2 reads YYEEEE.

The chain carries TRBV7-2 and TRBJ2-5, with 8 positions matching TRBD2. CDR1 is SGHTA and CDR2 is FQGNSA in the germline V gene. With V trimmed by 1 base and J by 7 bases, 8 bases remained unmatched. The CDR3 contains 15 residues. The CDR3 loop reads CASSLVVLRGATQYF. The CDR3 DNA sequence: TGTGCCAGCAGCTTAGTAGTGCTGCGGGGGGCGACCCAGTACTTC.

V is TRBV7-9 and J is TRBJ2-7; TRBD2 is a possible D gene (5 bases). Trimming shortened V by 0 bases and J by 3 bases, and 12 bases separated the two germline ends. Germline V lookup: CDR1 SEHNR, CDR2 FQNEAQ (reference sequence). This CDR3 is built from 15 residues. Here the CDR3 reads CASSLAEDLDYEQYF. CDR3 bases: TGTGCCAGCAGCTTAGCGGAGGACCTAGACTACGAGCAGTACTTC.

The rearrangement links TRBV6-5 to TRBJ1-2; maybe TRBD1 (5 bases). This CDR3 spans 11 amino acids. Trimming took 10 bases from V and 4 from J, leaving 10 bases between them. Germline V CDR1 and CDR2: MNHEY, SVGAGI. The CDR3 sequence is CATQGGYGYTF. CDR3 nucleotide sequence: TGTGCCACTCAGGGCGGCTATGGCTACACCTTC.

The J gene is TRBJ2-7, the V gene TRBV27; perhaps TRBD1 as D (7 bases). Germline lookup yields CDR1 MNHEY and CDR2 SMNVEV (reference sequence). The CDR3 extends over 14 amino acids. Trimming pared 6 bases from V and 2 bases from J, leaving 14 bases between. The CDR3 nucleotides are TGTGCCAGCAGCACTCCAGGGGGGCCCTACGAGCAGTACTTC. Its protein product is CASSTPGGPYEQYF.

Only one count was recorded for this clone. This chain uses TRBV24-1 with TRBJ2-1; D is unresolved. With 0 bases removed from V and 6 bases from J, the gap between germline ends came to 11 bases. Germline values: CDR1 KGHDR, CDR2 SFDVKD. The CDR3 has 15 amino acids. This CDR3 reads CATSDLPVALNEQFF. Here the CDR3 DNA reads TGTGCCACCAGTGATTTGCCAGTGGCTCTCAATGAGCAGTTCTTC.

The chain recombines TRBV28 with TRBJ2-1; 14 nucleotides align to TRBD2. J gave up 3 bases and V 3 bases, and 16 bases lay outside the gene matches. CDR3 length equals 21 residues. The germline V gene encodes CDR1 MDHEN and CDR2 SYDVKM. CDR3 bases: TGTGCCAGCAGTTTTGTGCGTCTGACTAGCGGGAGGGCCGCTTTCTACAATGAGCAGTTCTTC. This translates into CASSFVRLTSGRAAFYNEQFF.

The V gene is TRBV7-3, the J gene TRBJ2-1; TRBD2 aligns across 15 bases. CDR3 length: 16 amino acids. V lost 2 bases, J lost 9 bases, and 5 bases stayed unmatched. Germline V gene lookup returns CDR1 SGHTA and CDR2 FQGTGA. CDR3 DNA sequence: TGTGCCAGCAGCTTAGTTGGACTAGCGGGAGGGGGTGAGCAGTTCTTC. Residues: CASSLVGLAGGGEQFF.